The 15 T cell receptor beta chains in this list originate from one sample, sequenced in a study of siplizumab effects on memory and regulatory T cells. Method: immunoSEQ multiplex PCR; TCRdb's copy keeps in-frame clones and lacks some. The sample has over 85,000 clones, 80% to 95% seen once. What was sequenced was CD4+ T cells sorted from blood. All receptors derive from a human donor in good health.

The chain links TRBV14 to TRBJ1-1, with D maybe TRBD1 (5 bases). The V gene lost 8 bases and the J gene lost 1 base, with 20 bases spanning the gap. Germline-derived CDR1 and CDR2 are SGHDN and FVKESK. CDR3 length equals 16 residues. CDR3 in DNA: TGTGCCAGCTCGACCGAAACCGGGACGGCGAACACTGAAGCTTTCTTT. The encoded protein is CASSTETGTANTEAFF.

This chain connects TRBV7-8 to TRBJ2-1; 11 positions agree with TRBD2. V shed 3 bases and J 0 bases; nucleotides not matched to a gene: 10. The CDR3 is 19 residues long. From germline, CDR1 is SGHVS and CDR2 FQNEAQ. In DNA form, the CDR3 reads TGTGCCAGCAGCTTGAGGTGGACTAGCGGGCTGAGCTCCTACAATGAGCAGTTCTTC. Amino acid sequence: CASSLRWTSGLSSYNEQFF.

The chain combines TRBV5-5 with TRBJ1-1; D is unclear. The germline gives CDR1 SGHKS, CDR2 YYEKEE (reference sequence). Deletions cut 2 bases from V and 0 bases from J, with 2 bases between. The CDR3 contains 12 residues. The CDR3 DNA is TGTGCCAGCAGCTTAGTGAACACTGAAGCTTTCTTT. Protein product: CASSLVNTEAFF.

CDR3 amino acids: CASMRWPRGFGGELFF. DNA of the CDR3: TGTGCCAGCATGAGGTGGCCTAGAGGTTTTGGCGGGGAGCTGTTTTTT. V is TRBV27 and J is TRBJ2-2; D remains ambiguous. From germline, CDR1 is MNHEY and CDR2 SMNVEV (reference sequence). The CDR3 is 16 amino acids. Trimming cost V 7 bases and J 7 bases, with 22 bases left between them.

The chain uses TRBV6-5 and TRBJ2-5, with 7 bases that match TRBD1. Unmatched junction bases numbered 10, after V lost 4 bases and J lost 5 bases. CDR1 is MNHEY and CDR2 is SVGAGI in the germline V gene. The CDR3 contains 15 residues. The CDR3 DNA is TGTGCCAGCAGTTCTCGACACAGGGGATTGGAGACCCAGTACTTC. Its translation: CASSSRHRGLETQYF.

The chain employs TRBV29-1 and TRBJ1-1; tentative D call: TRBD1 (5 bases). Germline V gene sequence: CDR1 SQVTM, CDR2 ANQGSEA. The CDR3 length is 18 residues. V was cut by 6 bases and J by 0 bases, with 26 bases left in between. As DNA, the CDR3 is TGCAGCGTGGAGGGGCCCGGGGGTGACAAAGGGATGAACACTGAAGCTTTCTTT. Translated: CSVEGPGGDKGMNTEAFF.

This clone appeared once. V is TRBV7-3 and J is TRBJ2-3; D may correspond to TRBD1 or TRBD2 (7 bases each). Trimming pared 3 bases from V and 2 bases from J, leaving 12 bases between. Germline values: CDR1 SGHTA, CDR2 FQGTGA. The CDR3 length is 15 residues. The CDR3 region is CASSLTGRATDTQYF. Here the CDR3 DNA reads TGTGCCAGCAGCTTGACAGGGAGGGCCACAGATACGCAGTATTTT. Filled out from reference TRBV7-3 and TRBJ2-3, the complete variable domain reads GAGVSQTPSNKVTEKGKYVELRCDPISGHTALYWYRQSLGQGPEFLIYFQGTGAADDSGLPNDRFFAVRPEGSVSTLKIQRTERGDSAVYLCASSLTGRATDTQYFGPGTRLTVL.

The J gene is TRBJ2-3, the V gene TRBV7-8; 8 bases match TRBD1. Unmatched junction bases numbered 7, after V lost 2 bases and J lost 3 bases. Germline loops: CDR1 SGHVS, CDR2 FQNEAQ. CDR3 size: 16 residues. This CDR3 reads CASSLISQGATDTQYF. The CDR3 region has the DNA TGTGCCAGCAGCTTAATTTCCCAGGGGGCTACAGATACGCAGTATTTT.

The chain is built from TRBV5-1 and TRBJ1-5; TRBD1 agrees at 11 bases. The CDR3 sequence is 15 residues long. The V and J ends lost 3 bases and 4 bases, in that order; junction bases with no gene match: 3. Germline V gene data show CDR1 as SGHRS and CDR2 as YFSETQ. CDR3 in DNA: TGCGCCAGCAGCTCGGGGACAGGGGGGAATCAGCCCCAGCATTTT. Translation gives CASSSGTGGNQPQHF.

The genes are TRBV6-4 and TRBJ2-2; D gene ambiguous. This CDR3 has 13 amino acids. The germline CDR1 and CDR2 sequences are MRHNA and SNTAGT. The germline V and J ends were trimmed by 7 bases and 3 bases, with 9 bases remaining between them. The CDR3 here is CASKAAYTGELFF. CDR3 sequence (DNA): TGTGCCAGCAAGGCAGCGTACACCGGGGAGCTGTTTTTT.

The chain carries TRBV27 and TRBJ2-7; TRBD1 matches 7 bases. The J segment lost 3 bases and the V segment lost 4 bases, leaving 3 bases of the junction unmatched. The V gene's germline CDR1 is MNHEY and CDR2 SMNVEV (reference sequence). The CDR3 contains 13 residues. The CDR3 nucleotides are TGTGCCAGCAGTTCGTACAGGGGCTACGAGCAGTACTTC. Encoded protein: CASSSYRGYEQYF.

This chain connects TRBV29-1 to TRBJ2-3; the match to TRBD1 covers 9 bases. The germline gives CDR1 SQVTM, CDR2 ANQGSEA. Trimming at V came to 3 bases and at J to 3 bases, leaving 10 bases not matched to a gene. The CDR3 covers 16 residues. The CDR3 DNA reads as TGCAGCGTTGAGTACGGACCGGGACAGGGTACAGATACGCAGTATTTT. Translated, it gives CSVEYGPGQGTDTQYF.

This chain uses TRBV6-6 with TRBJ1-1; D not resolved. Between the trimmed V and J ends, which lost 2 bases and 3 bases, there was a span of 1 base. Germline CDR1 is MNHNY and CDR2 is SVGAGI (reference sequence). This CDR3 spans 11 amino acids. The CDR3 spells CASSYHTEAFF. In DNA, the CDR3 is TGTGCCAGCAGTTACCACACTGAAGCTTTCTTT.

This clone is a singleton in its sample. The rearrangement links TRBV29-1 to TRBJ2-4; TRBD1 aligns across 11 bases. The CDR3 extends over 17 amino acids. V gave up 5 bases and J gave up 0 bases; unmatched junction bases: 9. Germline V gene data show CDR1 as SQVTM and CDR2 as ANQGSEA. The CDR3 DNA is TGCAGCGTTACGGGACAGGGGGGATCCCTAGCCAAAAACATTCAGTACTTC. Translating gives CSVTGQGGSLAKNIQYF.

This rearrangement joins TRBV11-2 to TRBJ2-7; D not certain. Germline-derived CDR1 and CDR2 are SGHAT and FQNNGV. V was clipped by 5 bases and J by 1 base, with 12 bases between them. This CDR3 is built from 14 residues. The CDR3 loop reads CASSPSGTSYEQYF. In nucleotides, the CDR3 is TGTGCCAGCAGCCCCAGTGGCACTTCCTACGAGCAGTACTTC.